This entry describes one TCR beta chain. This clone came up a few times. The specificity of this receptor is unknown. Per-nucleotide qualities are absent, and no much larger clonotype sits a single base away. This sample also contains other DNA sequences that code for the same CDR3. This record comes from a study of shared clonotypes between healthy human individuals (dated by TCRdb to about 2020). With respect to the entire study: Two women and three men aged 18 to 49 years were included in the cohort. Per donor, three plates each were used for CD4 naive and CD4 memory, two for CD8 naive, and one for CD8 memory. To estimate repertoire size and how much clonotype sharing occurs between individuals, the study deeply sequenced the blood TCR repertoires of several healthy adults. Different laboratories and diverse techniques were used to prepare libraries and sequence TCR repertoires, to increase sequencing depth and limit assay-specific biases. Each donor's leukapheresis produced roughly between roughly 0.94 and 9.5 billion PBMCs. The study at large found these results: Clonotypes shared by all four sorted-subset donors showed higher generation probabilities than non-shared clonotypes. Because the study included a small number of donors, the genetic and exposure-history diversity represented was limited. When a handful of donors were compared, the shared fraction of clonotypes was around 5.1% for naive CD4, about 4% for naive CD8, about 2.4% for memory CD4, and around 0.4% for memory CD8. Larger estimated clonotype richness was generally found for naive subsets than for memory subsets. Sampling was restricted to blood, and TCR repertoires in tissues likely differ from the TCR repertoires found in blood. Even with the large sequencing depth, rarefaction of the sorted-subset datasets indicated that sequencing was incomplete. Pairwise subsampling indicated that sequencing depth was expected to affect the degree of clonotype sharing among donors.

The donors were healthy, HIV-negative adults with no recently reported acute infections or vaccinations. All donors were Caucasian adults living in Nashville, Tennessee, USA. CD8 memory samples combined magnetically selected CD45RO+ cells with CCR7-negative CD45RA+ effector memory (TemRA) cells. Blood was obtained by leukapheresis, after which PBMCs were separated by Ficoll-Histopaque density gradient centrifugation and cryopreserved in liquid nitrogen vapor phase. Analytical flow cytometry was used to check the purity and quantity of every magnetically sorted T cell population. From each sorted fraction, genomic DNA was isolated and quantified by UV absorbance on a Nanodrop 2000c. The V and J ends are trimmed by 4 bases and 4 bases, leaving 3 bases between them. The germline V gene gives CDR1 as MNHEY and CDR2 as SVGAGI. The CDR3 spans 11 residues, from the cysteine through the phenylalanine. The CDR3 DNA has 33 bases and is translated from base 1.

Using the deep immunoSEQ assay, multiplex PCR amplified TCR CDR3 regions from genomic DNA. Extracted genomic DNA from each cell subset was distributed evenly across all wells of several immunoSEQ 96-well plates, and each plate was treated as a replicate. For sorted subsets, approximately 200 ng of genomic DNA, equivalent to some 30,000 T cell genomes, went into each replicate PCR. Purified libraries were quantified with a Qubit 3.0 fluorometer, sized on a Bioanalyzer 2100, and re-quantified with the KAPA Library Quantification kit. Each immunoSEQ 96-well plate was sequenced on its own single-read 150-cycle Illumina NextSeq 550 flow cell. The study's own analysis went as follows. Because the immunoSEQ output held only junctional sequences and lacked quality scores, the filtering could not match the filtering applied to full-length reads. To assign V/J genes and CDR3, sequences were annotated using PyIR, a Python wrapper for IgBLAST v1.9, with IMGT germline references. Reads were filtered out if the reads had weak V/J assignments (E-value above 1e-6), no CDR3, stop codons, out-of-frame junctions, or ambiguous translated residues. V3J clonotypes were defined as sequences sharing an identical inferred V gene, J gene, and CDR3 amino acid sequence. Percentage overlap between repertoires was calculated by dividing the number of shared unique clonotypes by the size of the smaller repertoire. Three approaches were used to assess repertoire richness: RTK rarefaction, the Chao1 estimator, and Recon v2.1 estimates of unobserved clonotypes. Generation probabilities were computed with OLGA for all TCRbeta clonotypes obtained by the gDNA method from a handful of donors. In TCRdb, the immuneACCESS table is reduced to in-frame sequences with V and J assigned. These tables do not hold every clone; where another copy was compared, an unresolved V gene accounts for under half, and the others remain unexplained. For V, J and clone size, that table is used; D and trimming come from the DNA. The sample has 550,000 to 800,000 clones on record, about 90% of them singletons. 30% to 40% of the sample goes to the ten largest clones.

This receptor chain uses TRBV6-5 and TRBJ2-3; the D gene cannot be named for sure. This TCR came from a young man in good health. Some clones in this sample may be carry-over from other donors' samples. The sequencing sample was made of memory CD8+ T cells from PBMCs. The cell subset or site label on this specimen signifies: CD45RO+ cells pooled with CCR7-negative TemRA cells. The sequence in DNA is TGTGCCAGCAGTTCCCCAGATACGCAGTATTTT. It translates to CASSSPDTQYF.